This T cell receptor beta chain was sequenced for a study of T cells in localized non-small cell lung cancer. Findings and limits, study-wide: Increased T cell density in blood showed an association with longer overall survival. T cell clonality was highest in uninvolved adjacent lung, above tumor.

Measured with immunoSEQ multiplex PCR; TCRdb has only the in-frame clones, and not every one. The table shows 500 or so clones, with 38% occurring only once. With 4 bases removed from V and 7 bases from J, the gap between germline ends came to 13 bases. The CDR3 runs 14 residues. Looked up from germline, CDR1 is MGHDK and CDR2 is SYGVNS. A word on this clone: The antigen is unknown.

The clonotype originates from a female donor at least 60 years old with stage I lung adenocarcinoma. The rearrangement uses TRBV25-1 and TRBJ2-2, with a weak D call TRBD1 (5 bases). The sequences come from lung tumor tissue, collected before any cancer treatment. CDR3 loop: CASSAPRTIGELFF. The CDR3 region has the DNA TGTGCCAGCAGTGCCCCCAGGACAATCGGGGAGCTGTTTTTT.